The source of this T cell receptor beta chain is a study of cytomegalovirus exposure and HLA in healthy donors. CDR1 and CDR2 (germline): SGHRS, YFSETQ. V was cut by 3 bases and J by 2 bases, with 18 bases left in between. The CDR3 contains 16 residues. PCR used 60 Vbeta primers and 13 Jbeta primers. Produced via immunoSEQ multiplex PCR; TCRdb's table is partial and in-frame only. Of 110,000 to 150,000 clones listed, about 72% are singletons. Sample: PBMCs. The chain joins TRBV5-1 to TRBJ2-7, with D perhaps matching TRBD2 (7 bases). This receptor was obtained from a man in his fifties or sixties in good health and CMV-seronegative. CDR3 nucleotide sequence: TGCGCCAGCAGCTGGGACGGGGGGCGTACGACCTACGAGCAGTACTTC. Residues: CASSWDGGRTTYEQYF.